This record covers a single T cell receptor beta chain. Its specificity is unknown. V gave up 6 bases and J gave up 8 bases, with 13 bases separating them. The CDR3 totals 12 residues. Germline V gene data show CDR1 as MDHEN and CDR2 as SYDVKM. Expressed TCRB transcripts were sequenced because the isolated RNA had all been reverse transcribed beforehand. Profiled with immunoSEQ multiplex PCR; TCRdb holds only in-frame clones, not every one. Altogether around 250,000 clones are present, approximately 24% being singletons, with the ten largest covering 0.012%. The source of the sample is a study of beta chain features in type 1 diabetes. Study-wide findings and caveats: Across all four CD4+ subsets, people with type 1 diabetes showed modestly shorter TCRB CDR3s.

V and J are TRBV28 and TRBJ1-2; a weak D match, TRBD1 (6 bases). Sequences were obtained from naive CD4+ T cells from blood. The clonotype comes from a woman aged 25 to 45 with type 1 diabetes. CDR3 in amino acids: CASRAQGRGYTF. The CDR3 nucleotides are TGTGCCAGCAGGGCACAGGGAAGAGGCTACACCTTC.